The next 11 T cell receptor beta chains were all read from a single sample in a study of response to subunit inactivated influenza vaccine. Using its own MiXCR run on the RT-PCR reads, TCRdb lists one record per CDR3 protein. This sample has 400,000 to 650,000 distinct CDR3 sequences, with roughly 7.6% found just once. The sequences come from PBMCs from blood, collected 23 to 25 months after vaccination. The receptors here all came from a man aged 45 to 75 who received an inactivated influenza vaccine.

This chain connects TRBV28 to TRBJ2-3; maybe TRBD1 (6 bases). This CDR3 comprises 13 residues. Trimming removed 6 bases from V and 8 bases from J, with 15 bases in between. Germline CDR1 is MDHEN and CDR2 is SYDVKM. The CDR3 spells CASSPQGRGTQYF. CDR3 nucleotides: TGTGCCAGCAGCCCTCAGGGGCGCGGTACGCAGTATTTT. Full variable domain (rest looked up from reference TRBV28 and TRBJ2-3): DVKVTQSSRYLVKRTGEKVFLECVQDMDHENMFWYRQDPGLGLRLIYFSYDVKMKEKGDIPEGYSVSREKKERFSLILESASTNQTSMYLCASSPQGRGTQYFGPGTRLTVL.

This clonotype was detected ten times or more. The genes are TRBV27 and TRBJ2-7, with a possible D match to TRBD2 (5 bases). Germline values: CDR1 MNHEY, CDR2 SMNVEV (reference sequence). The CDR3 is made up of 14 amino acids. V dropped 5 bases and J dropped 0 bases, with 11 bases sitting between them. CDR3 loop: CASSTGLSSYEQYF. The CDR3 bases are TGTGCCAGCAGTACCGGACTCAGCTCCTACGAGCAGTACTTC.

V usage is TRBV5-1 and J usage is TRBJ1-3; D gene uncertain. Trimming left V 0 bases short and J 5 bases short, with 9 bases between. Germline lookup yields CDR1 SGHRS and CDR2 YFSETQ. The CDR3 length is 14 residues. The CDR3 here is CASSLGAERNTIYF. The DNA of the CDR3 is TGCGCCAGCAGCTTGGGCGCGGAGCGAAACACCATATATTTT. Using reference TRBV5-1 and TRBJ1-3 for the parts outside the CDR3, the full variable domain is KAGVTQTPRYLIKTRGQQVTLSCSPISGHRSVSWYQQTPGQGLQFLFEYFSETQRNKGNFPGRFSGRQFSNSRSEMNVSTLELGDSALYLCASSLGAERNTIYFGEGSWLTVV.

This chain uses TRBV5-5 with TRBJ1-1, with D possibly matching TRBD1 (5 bases). The CDR3 sequence is 18 residues long. CDR1 is SGHKS, CDR2 YYEKEE, per germline (reference sequence). V lost 5 bases and J lost 0, with 23 bases in between. The DNA for the CDR3 is TGTGCCAGCAGACACACTTTTGACAGCCTAACATTGAACACTGAAGCTTTCTTT. Its protein is CASRHTFDSLTLNTEAFF.

A few counts support this clonotype. The rearrangement joins TRBV11-2 to TRBJ2-1; 11 nucleotides match TRBD1. The germline CDR1 and CDR2 sequences are SGHAT and FQNNGV. CDR3 length: 16 amino acids. J was trimmed by 7 bases and V by 4 bases; bases with no gene match: 9. The CDR3 nucleotides read TGTGCCAGCAGCTCCCTGGGACAGGGGGGTAGGAATGAGCAGTTCTTC. Translating it yields CASSSLGQGGRNEQFF.

This clonotype was seen many times. The J gene is TRBJ2-3, the V gene TRBV3-1, with D uncertain. Germline V gene data show CDR1 as LGHDT and CDR2 as YNNKEL (reference sequence). This CDR3 comprises 12 residues. The V end was cut by 7 bases, the J end by 2 bases, with 7 bases between. The CDR3 sequence: CASKKDTDTQYF. Here the CDR3 DNA reads TGTGCCAGCAAGAAGGACACAGATACGCAGTATTTT.

The chain recombines TRBV5-6 with TRBJ2-7; D perhaps matches TRBD1 (5 bases). CDR3 length: 14 residues. Germline CDR1 SGHDT, CDR2 YYEEEE. V was shortened by 0 bases and J by 4 bases, with 11 bases between the two germline ends. In DNA form, the CDR3 reads TGTGCCAGCAGCTTGGGGGTCCAGGGTTACGAGCAGTACTTC. It codes for CASSLGVQGYEQYF.

This clonotype was seen repeatedly, ten times or more. The chain recombines TRBV3-1 with TRBJ2-1, with 7 bases matching TRBD1. Germline V lookup: CDR1 LGHDT, CDR2 YNNKEL (reference sequence). The CDR3 is made up of 13 amino acids. Germline trimming cut 0 bases from V and 14 bases from J; bases unmatched to any gene: 7. The CDR3 spells CASSQDPRGREFF. The CDR3 coding sequence is TGTGCCAGCAGCCAAGATCCGAGGGGGCGTGAGTTCTTC.

The V call is TRBV6-2 or TRBV6-3, the J call TRBJ2-5; D unresolved. This CDR3 has 12 amino acids. Germline assignment: CDR1 MNHEY and CDR2 SVGEGT. The V end lost 3 bases, the J end lost 7 bases, and 9 bases lay between the germline ends. CDR3 sequence reads: CASSYAKGTQYF. The CDR3 nucleotides read TGTGCCAGCAGTTATGCTAAGGGGACCCAGTACTTC.

This clonotype was observed a few times. This sequence joins TRBV5-1 and TRBJ2-7, with TRBD2 matching 7 bases. V was clipped by 2 bases and J by 3 bases; unmatched bases: 5. Germline-derived CDR1 and CDR2 are SGHRS and YFSETQ. The CDR3 consists of 14 residues. The CDR3 sequence: CASSFLPSGYEQYF. The CDR3 DNA is TGCGCCAGCAGCTTTCTTCCTAGCGGCTACGAGCAGTACTTC.

The chain links TRBV7-2 to TRBJ2-1; D possibly corresponds to TRBD2 (6 bases). Germline CDR1 reads SGHTA; CDR2 reads FQGNSA. This CDR3 comprises 16 residues. The V end lost 0 bases, the J end lost 12 bases, and 21 bases lay between the germline ends. This CDR3 reads CASSLAEKTRVGGQFF. The CDR3 DNA sequence: TGTGCCAGCAGCTTAGCGGAGAAAACCCGGGTGGGAGGGCAGTTCTTC.